This is a list of T cell receptor beta chains from one sample in a study of T-cell reconstitution after alpha-beta-depleted transplantation in children. TCRdb called the PCR reads again in MiXCR, with one record for every CDR3 protein. This sample yields 200,000 to 250,000 distinct CDR3 sequences, of which roughly a tenth are seen a single time; 5% to 7% belongs to the top ten. Sample: PBMCs from the stem cell graft donor, taken from the stem cell graft. The receptors were sampled from a human donor who donated a stem cell graft to a child with acute lymphoblastic leukemia. CDR3s include the opening cysteine and the closing phenylalanine or tryptophan. The D gene is left open where the match is weak. Some rows mark clone size as missing; the rest say once, few, many or name a class of expanded clone.

v_call: TRBV5-1
j_call: TRBJ2-1
clone_size: many
d_call: TRBD2
cdr3_aa: CASNVIAGGRNEQFF

v_call: TRBV7-9
j_call: TRBJ1-1
clone_size: once
d_call: -
cdr3_aa: CASSLEGIVDTEAFF

v_call: TRBV6-5
j_call: TRBJ1-3
clone_size: many
d_call: -
cdr3_aa: CASKHLRGSGNTIYF

v_call: TRBV5-4
j_call: TRBJ2-3
clone_size: few
d_call: -
cdr3_aa: CASSSSGRRGYTDTQYF

v_call: TRBV12-3/TRBV12-4
j_call: TRBJ2-5
clone_size: few
d_call: -
cdr3_aa: CASSLIGETQYF

v_call: TRBV6-5
j_call: TRBJ1-6
clone_size: few
d_call: -
cdr3_aa: CASSYSGRASPLHF

v_call: TRBV18
j_call: TRBJ1-6
clone_size: many
d_call: -
cdr3_aa: CASSVSSYNSPLHF

v_call: TRBV10-3
j_call: TRBJ2-6
clone_size: -
d_call: -
cdr3_aa: CAISARGANVLTF

v_call: TRBV5-1
j_call: TRBJ2-1
clone_size: -
d_call: TRBD1
cdr3_aa: CASVGGTGTGTPQFF

v_call: TRBV5-8
j_call: TRBJ2-7
clone_size: many
d_call: -
cdr3_aa: CASSRDGGGYEQYF

v_call: TRBV19
j_call: TRBJ1-5
clone_size: few
d_call: -
cdr3_aa: CASSIQGNGNQPQHF

v_call: TRBV5-1
j_call: TRBJ1-1
clone_size: many
d_call: -
cdr3_aa: CASRMMTNEAFF

v_call: TRBV6-6
j_call: TRBJ2-3
clone_size: -
d_call: -
cdr3_aa: CASSYTDGGQYF

v_call: TRBV20-1
j_call: TRBJ2-3
clone_size: -
d_call: TRBD1
cdr3_aa: CSAVNRDRDLDTQYF

v_call: TRBV11-2
j_call: TRBJ2-3
clone_size: many
d_call: TRBD2
cdr3_aa: CASSNLDRWGGGTDTQYF

v_call: TRBV30
j_call: TRBJ2-1
clone_size: many
d_call: -
cdr3_aa: CAWNRGTGNEQFF

v_call: TRBV7-8
j_call: TRBJ2-2
clone_size: few
d_call: -
cdr3_aa: CASSSPKDRLETGELFF

v_call: TRBV6-5
j_call: TRBJ2-3
clone_size: few
d_call: -
cdr3_aa: CASSFRERPITDTQYF

v_call: TRBV2
j_call: TRBJ2-3
clone_size: few
d_call: -
cdr3_aa: CASSDPGGTDTQYF

v_call: TRBV29-1
j_call: TRBJ2-3
clone_size: many
d_call: -
cdr3_aa: CSVPTLNTDTQYF

v_call: TRBV20-1
j_call: TRBJ2-2
clone_size: few
d_call: -
cdr3_aa: CSASTAYPGTGELFF

v_call: TRBV24-1
j_call: TRBJ2-2
clone_size: many
d_call: TRBD1
cdr3_aa: CATRDRGTGELFF

v_call: TRBV12-3/TRBV12-4
j_call: TRBJ2-5
clone_size: many
d_call: -
cdr3_aa: CASSFGGGPQYF

v_call: TRBV20-1
j_call: TRBJ2-3
clone_size: many
d_call: -
cdr3_aa: CSASPPEKGSTDTQYF

v_call: TRBV7-7
j_call: TRBJ1-1
clone_size: few
d_call: TRBD1
cdr3_aa: CASSLTSPGTGKGTEAFF

v_call: TRBV5-6
j_call: TRBJ2-2
clone_size: few
d_call: -
cdr3_aa: CASSFTGPGAGELFF

v_call: TRBV4-3
j_call: TRBJ2-3
clone_size: many
d_call: TRBD2
cdr3_aa: CASSQDSAGGTTDTQYF

v_call: TRBV7-8
j_call: TRBJ2-1
clone_size: many
d_call: TRBD2
cdr3_aa: CASSLAVGGAYNEQFF

v_call: TRBV12-3/TRBV12-4
j_call: TRBJ1-6
clone_size: many
d_call: -
cdr3_aa: CASSLRGTGNPNSPLHF

v_call: TRBV12-3/TRBV12-4
j_call: TRBJ2-1
clone_size: many
d_call: TRBD2
cdr3_aa: CASSTSGVANEQFF

v_call: TRBV27
j_call: TRBJ1-1
clone_size: many
d_call: TRBD1
cdr3_aa: CASSFLIRDRGYTEAFF

v_call: TRBV20-1
j_call: TRBJ1-4
clone_size: -
d_call: -
cdr3_aa: CSARIGAGGLTEKLFF

v_call: TRBV27
j_call: TRBJ2-2
clone_size: many
d_call: -
cdr3_aa: CASSSFWAGGELFF

v_call: TRBV6-5
j_call: TRBJ2-1
clone_size: -
d_call: TRBD1
cdr3_aa: CASSPATGAAYNEQFF

v_call: TRBV10-2
j_call: TRBJ2-2
clone_size: -
d_call: -
cdr3_aa: CASSELARTGELFF

v_call: TRBV7-9
j_call: TRBJ2-2
clone_size: few
d_call: TRBD2
cdr3_aa: CASSILLAGGNTGELFF

v_call: TRBV19
j_call: TRBJ2-2
clone_size: -
d_call: -
cdr3_aa: CASSGAIVGTGELFF

v_call: TRBV29-1
j_call: TRBJ2-3
clone_size: few
d_call: -
cdr3_aa: CSVEGVQGSLDTQYF

v_call: TRBV7-8
j_call: TRBJ1-2
clone_size: many
d_call: -
cdr3_aa: CASSFTVLNYGYTF

v_call: TRBV5-6
j_call: TRBJ1-2
clone_size: -
d_call: TRBD1
cdr3_aa: CASGGDSANYGYTF

v_call: TRBV15
j_call: TRBJ1-5
clone_size: -
d_call: -
cdr3_aa: CATSRDRGVNQPQHF

v_call: TRBV24-1
j_call: TRBJ2-7
clone_size: -
d_call: -
cdr3_aa: CATSDFSGYEQYF

v_call: TRBV5-1
j_call: TRBJ2-7
clone_size: -
d_call: -
cdr3_aa: CASHTAGSYEQYF

v_call: TRBV6-5
j_call: TRBJ2-2
clone_size: few
d_call: TRBD1
cdr3_aa: CASSFRDRDNTGELFF

v_call: TRBV7-2
j_call: TRBJ2-2
clone_size: few
d_call: TRBD2
cdr3_aa: CASSLARGAGMSGELFF

v_call: TRBV5-1
j_call: TRBJ2-7
clone_size: -
d_call: -
cdr3_aa: CASSPGNGLDYEQYF